The 5 T cell receptor beta chains in this list originate from one sample, sequenced in a study of Ad26.COV2.S vaccination and SARS-CoV-2 variants. Treatment given: roughly 18 received Ad26.COV2.S at low or high dose, single or two shots; several received placebo; per-sample allocation not given. Day 63 after the first injection of vaccine or placebo was the sampling time. Only in-frame clones appear in the TCRdb table, and some are missing; sequencing was by immunoSEQ multiplex PCR. The top ten hold around 1.8% of the sample, which has fewer than 600,000 clones, 89% seen once. Sequencing used peripheral blood, obtained in a trial of Ad26.COV2.S vaccine versus placebo. These TCRs come from a person aged 18-65 years who received the Ad26.COV2.S COVID-19 vaccine or a placebo.

The J gene is TRBJ2-1, the V gene TRBV12-5; D possibly corresponds to TRBD1 (6 bases). The V and J ends lost 3 bases and 3 bases respectively, with 9 bases between them. This CDR3 region has 14 residues. CDR1 and CDR2 from the germline V gene are LGHNT and FRNRAP. The CDR3 spells CASGFSGHYNEQFF. CDR3 coding DNA: TGTGCTAGTGGTTTTTCGGGACACTACAATGAGCAGTTCTTC.

The rearrangement joins TRBV7-2 to TRBJ2-7; 10 bases fit TRBD2. With V trimmed by 4 bases and J by 4 bases, 7 bases remained unmatched. The CDR3 runs to 15 residues. Germline V gives CDR1 SGHTA, CDR2 FQGNSA. CDR3 nucleotide sequence: TGTGCCAGCAGCTCCGAGCGGGGGGGCGGTTACGAGCAGTACTTC. It codes for CASSSERGGGYEQYF. The complete variable domain, with remaining parts taken from reference TRBV7-2 and TRBJ2-7, reads GAGVSQSPSNKVTEKGKDVELRCDPISGHTALYWYRQSLGQGLEFLIYFQGNSAPDKSGLPSDRFSAERTGGSVSTLTIQRTQQEDSAVYLCASSSERGGGYEQYFGPGTRLTVT.

V is TRBV18 and J is TRBJ1-4; a weak D match, TRBD1 (6 bases). CDR1 and CDR2 (germline): KGHSH, LQKENI. This CDR3 contains 13 residues. Trimming removed 3 bases at V and 6 bases at J, with 8 bases between. The CDR3 region has the DNA TGTGCCAGCTCACCCGGACAGTATGAAAAACTGTTTTTT. It is translated as CASSPGQYEKLFF.

This clone was observed a single time. The V call is TRBV9, the J call TRBJ2-6; 12 bases are shared with TRBD2. The J segment lost 2 bases and the V segment lost 4 bases, leaving 4 bases of the junction unmatched. Looked up from germline, CDR1 is SGDLS and CDR2 is YYNGEE. The CDR3 consists of 17 residues. CDR3 protein: CASSFRLAGAGANVLTF. For the CDR3, the DNA is TGTGCCAGCAGCTTCAGACTAGCGGGAGCTGGGGCCAACGTCCTGACTTTC.

V gene TRBV11-2 combines with J gene TRBJ1-5; D is possibly TRBD1 (6 bases). The V and J ends lost 5 bases and 1 base respectively, with 15 bases between them. Germline CDR1 SGHAT, CDR2 FQNNGV. The CDR3 spans 16 residues. CDR3 in DNA: TGTGCCAGCAGCGCTACAACAGGGCCGAGCAATCAGCCCCAGCATTTT. This sequence encodes CASSATTGPSNQPQHF.